Sequencing of this T cell receptor beta chain was carried out in a study of cytomegalovirus exposure and HLA in healthy donors. It was with 60 Vbeta and 13 Jbeta primers that the PCR ran. The data were produced by immunoSEQ multiplex PCR, yet TCRdb's version contains in-frame clones alone and is incomplete. The sample has fewer than 150,000 clones, nearly 80% seen once. The sequence was obtained from a male donor in good health and CMV-seronegative. The sequenced material came from PBMCs.

The CDR3 DNA sequence: TGTGCCAGCAGCCGACAGGTCAGTGGAAATTCACCCCTCCACTTT. It codes for CASSRQVSGNSPLHF. The V call is TRBV27, the J call TRBJ1-6; tentative D call: TRBD1 (6 bases). Looked up from germline, CDR1 is MNHEY and CDR2 is SMNVEV (reference sequence). CDR3 length: 15 residues. The V and J ends lost 6 bases and 7 bases respectively, with 16 bases between them.